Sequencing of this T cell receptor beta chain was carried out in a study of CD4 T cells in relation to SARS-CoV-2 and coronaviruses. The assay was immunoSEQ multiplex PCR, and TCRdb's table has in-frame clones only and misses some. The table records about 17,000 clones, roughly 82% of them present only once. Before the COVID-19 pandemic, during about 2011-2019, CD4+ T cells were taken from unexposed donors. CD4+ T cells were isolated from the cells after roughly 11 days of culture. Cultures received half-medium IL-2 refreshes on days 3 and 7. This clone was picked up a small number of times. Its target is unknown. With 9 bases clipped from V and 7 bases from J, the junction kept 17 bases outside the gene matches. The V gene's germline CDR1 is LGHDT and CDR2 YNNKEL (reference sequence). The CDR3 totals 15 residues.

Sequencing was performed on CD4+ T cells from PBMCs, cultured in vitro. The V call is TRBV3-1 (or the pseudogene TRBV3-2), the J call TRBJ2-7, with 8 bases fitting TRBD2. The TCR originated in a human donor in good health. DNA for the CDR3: TGTGCCAGACGTACCAGTCCAGCGGGAGAGAGGGAGCAGTACTTC. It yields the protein CARRTSPAGEREQYF.